Listed below are T cell receptor beta chains from one sample, sequenced in a study of CD8 T cells in ankylosing spondylitis. TCRdb ran MiXCR on the 5' RACE reads and lists one entry per CDR3 protein. Here the sample spans roughly 180,000 distinct CDR3 sequences, roughly 13% being singletons. Sequencing was done on a sample of blood, either unsorted or a sorted T cell fraction (not recorded which). The receptors derive from a male donor with ankylosing spondylitis or in good health (not recorded which). Each CDR3 is given with its conserved first and last residue. The D gene is left open where the match is weak. Expanded clones are given a class, and other clones once, few, many or no size at all.

D | J | V | size | DNA | CDR3
TRBD1 | TRBJ1-3 | TRBV7-9 | few | TGTGCCAGCAGCCCAGCGGGCCAGGGGGCGGTTGGAAACACCATATATTTT | CASSPAGQGAVGNTIYF
- | TRBJ1-2 | TRBV20-1 | few | TGCAGTGCAAGGGAGCTGAATAACTATGGCTACACCTTC | CSARELNNYGYTF
- | TRBJ1-5 | TRBV7-8 | - | TGTGCCAGCAGCGAAGGGCATAGCAATCAGCCCCAGCATTTT | CASSEGHSNQPQHF
- | TRBJ1-1 | TRBV6-1 | - | TGTGCCAGCAGTCGAATCGAGGGCACTGAAGCTTTCTTT | CASSRIEGTEAFF
TRBD2 | TRBJ2-1 | TRBV20-1 | - | TGCAGTGCTAGTGTAGCGGGCTCCTACAATGAGCAGTTCTTC | CSASVAGSYNEQFF
- | TRBJ2-7 | TRBV5-1 | - | TGCGCCAGCAGCCGCGGGGGCGAGGGCGAGCAGTACTTC | CASSRGGEGEQYF
- | TRBJ2-1 | TRBV9 | - | TGTGCCAGCAGCGTAGTCGGGCAGAATGAGCAGTTCTTC | CASSVVGQNEQFF
- | TRBJ1-6 | TRBV4-1 | - | TGCGCCAGCAGCCAAAGGGGCTCACCCCTCCACTTT | CASSQRGSPLHF
- | TRBJ2-7 | TRBV10-3 | many | TGTGCCATCAGTGAAGTCAGCACCTCACCCTACGAGCAGTACTTC | CAISEVSTSPYEQYF
TRBD2 | TRBJ2-1 | TRBV20-1 | - | TGCAGTGCTAGAGACCCTGCGGACGGGAGGGTCTACAATGAGCAGTTCTTC | CSARDPADGRVYNEQFF
TRBD2 | TRBJ2-5 | TRBV6-1 | - | TGTGCCAGCAGTGTACCCGGGACTAGCGCGTTTGAGACCCAGTACTTC | CASSVPGTSAFETQYF
- | TRBJ2-7 | TRBV5-1 | - | TGCGCCAGCAGCTTGACTAGCAGTCTCTACGAGCAGTACTTC | CASSLTSSLYEQYF
- | TRBJ2-7 | TRBV7-6 | - | TGTGCCAGCAGCTTAGGGTATGGGGGATCGGGGGAGCAGTACTTC | CASSLGYGGSGEQYF
- | TRBJ1-4 | TRBV3-1 | - | TGTGCCAGCAGCCCGAAGACAGGCGGCCTCGGGACCGGGATTTATGAAAAACTGTTTTTT | CASSPKTGGLGTGIYEKLFF
- | TRBJ2-1 | TRBV5-5 | few | TGTGCCAGCAGCACCCCCGGGACGGAGCAGTTCTTC | CASSTPGTEQFF
TRBD1 | TRBJ2-7 | TRBV5-6 | few | TGTGCCAGCAGATCTGGACAGGGGGCTGACGAGCAGTACTTC | CASRSGQGADEQYF
- | TRBJ2-3 | TRBV15 | - | TGTGCCACCTTAGCTTCCAAGGATACGCAGTATTTT | CATLASKDTQYF
TRBD1 | TRBJ1-6 | TRBV7-2 | few | TGTGCCAGCAGCCTGGACAGGGTATATTCACCCCTCCACTTT | CASSLDRVYSPLHF
TRBD1 | TRBJ1-5 | TRBV20-1 | many | TGCAGTGCGCGGGACAGGGAAGGTCAGCCCCAGCATTTT | CSARDREGQPQHF
TRBD2 | TRBJ2-1 | TRBV11-2 | few | TGTGCCAGCAGCCGACCGGGACTAGCGGGAGACAATGAGCAGTTCTTC | CASSRPGLAGDNEQFF
- | TRBJ1-1 | TRBV29-1 | - | TGCAGCGCCGATGACAGGAGACCGAACACTGAAGCTTTCTTT | CSADDRRPNTEAFF
- | TRBJ2-1 | TRBV4-1 | few | TGCGCCAGCAGCCAAGTAAGACAGGCCAATGAGCAGTTCTTC | CASSQVRQANEQFF
TRBD2 | TRBJ2-7 | TRBV20-1 | - | TGCAGTGCTCGGACTAGCGGGGGGGCTGAGCAGTACTTC | CSARTSGGAEQYF
- | TRBJ2-2 | TRBV29-1 | few | TGCAGCGTTGATTCCACCGGGGAGCTGTTTTTT | CSVDSTGELFF
TRBD2 | TRBJ2-2 | TRBV7-2 | - | TGTGCCAGCAGGGAGACTAGCGGGGGGGCGGCCGGGGAGCTGTTTTTT | CASRETSGGAAGELFF
- | TRBJ2-7 | TRBV4-1 | few | TGCGCCAGCAGCCAAGGCTCAGGGGCCTGGGGATTCTACGAGCAGTACTTC | CASSQGSGAWGFYEQYF
- | TRBJ1-3 | TRBV5-6 | - | TGTGCCAGCAGCTTGGAAAGCTCTGGAAACACCATATATTTT | CASSLESSGNTIYF
- | TRBJ2-7 | TRBV5-1 | few | TGCGCCAGCAGCTTGGCACAGGGTGACTACGAGCAGTACTTC | CASSLAQGDYEQYF
- | TRBJ1-2 | TRBV13 | - | TGTGCCAGCAGCTCTAGCTTGGCAGGGGACTACACGGGTAACTATGGCTACACCTTC | CASSSSLAGDYTGNYGYTF
- | TRBJ2-7 | TRBV6-1 | few | TGTGCCAGCAGTGAAGCGCTCAGGGCAATGCTAGTCGAGCAGTACTTC | CASSEALRAMLVEQYF
- | TRBJ2-3 | TRBV7-9 | - | TGTGCCAGCAGCTTAGGTTGGGGGGCCCGGACAGATACGCAGTATTTT | CASSLGWGARTDTQYF
- | TRBJ1-2 | TRBV3-1 | - | TGTGCCAGCAGCCAAGATTTTACGGTAGCAAGCGTCTATGGCTACACCTTC | CASSQDFTVASVYGYTF
- | TRBJ1-5 | TRBV12-3/TRBV12-4 | - | TGTGCCAGCAGTGCTGGTGGGCAGCCCCAGCATTTT | CASSAGGQPQHF
- | TRBJ1-1 | TRBV4-1 | few | TGCGCCAGCACTCAGGGGCTGAACACTGAAGCTTTCTTT | CASTQGLNTEAFF
- | TRBJ1-2 | TRBV12-3/TRBV12-4 | - | TGTGCCAGCAGTGTTGGGGGAGCTAACTATGGCTACACCTTC | CASSVGGANYGYTF
- | TRBJ2-5 | TRBV12-3/TRBV12-4 | many | TGTGCCAGCAGTTTAGGGAATGAAGAGACCCAGTACTTC | CASSLGNEETQYF